This paragraph reports one T cell receptor (beta chain). This record comes from a study of blood T cells in healthy people across ages. The germline gives CDR1 LNHDA, CDR2 SQIVND (reference sequence). This CDR3 has 15 amino acids. Caucasian individuals from Russia who were healthy and aged roughly 6 to 90 acted as donors. Each sample yielded at least 6.5 million isolated PBMCs. Primers used in a second PCR of roughly 6 to 11 cycles were a sample-barcoded 5' primer and a J-beta primer mix. Paired-end reads containing CDR3 totaled no fewer than 2.5 million for each sample. TCRdb passed the 5' RACE reads through MiXCR, listing each CDR3 protein once. The repertoire includes around 1.7 million distinct CDR3 sequences, 25% to 30% of them detected once, and 7% to 9% sits in the top ten.

The J gene is TRBJ2-5, the V gene TRBV19, with TRBD1 matching over 9 bases. Matching the DNA end better, TRBJ2-7 makes the J call doubtful. This receptor was taken from a woman in her thirties in good health. Input material: blood. The CDR3 sequence is CASSMPGTGTSEQYF. The CDR3 DNA reads TGTGCCAGTAGTATGCCCGGGACAGGGACGTCCGAGCAGTACTTC.